Described below is a single TCR beta chain sequence and its context. CDR1 is WSHSY and CDR2 is SAAADI in the germline V gene. Losses at the gene ends were 2 bases for V and 3 bases for J; bases not matched to a gene: 2. The CDR3 runs to 14 residues. This sample is drawn from a study of blood T cell repertoires in COVID-19. Measured with immunoSEQ multiplex PCR; TCRdb has only the in-frame clones, and not every one. Here the sample spans under 250,000 clones, around 80% being singletons. Specimen: peripheral blood. The rearrangement uses TRBV10-2 and TRBJ1-1, with 8 bases that match TRBD1. This clonotype originated in a woman in her 70s with acute or convalescent COVID-19. CDR3 DNA sequence: TGCGCCAGCAGTGAGGACAGGGGCGACACTGAAGCTTTCTTT. The encoded protein is CASSEDRGDTEAFF.